This T cell receptor (beta chain) was captured in a study of cytomegalovirus exposure and HLA in healthy donors. After removal of 5 bases from V and 0 bases from J, the junction contained 9 bases not matched to a gene. CDR1 is SGHVS and CDR2 is FNYEAQ in the germline V gene. The CDR3 length is 16 residues. The data were produced by immunoSEQ multiplex PCR, yet TCRdb's version contains in-frame clones alone and is incomplete. The table includes some 210,000 clones, 83% detected once. The genes are TRBV7-6 and TRBJ2-7, with 8 bases identical to TRBD1. The sequencing sample was made of PBMCs. The receptor was derived from a woman under 30 in good health and CMV-seronegative. The CDR3 region has the DNA TGTGCCAGCAGCGGGGGAGGACAGGGTAACTCCTACGAGCAGTACTTC. Protein sequence: CASSGGGQGNSYEQYF.